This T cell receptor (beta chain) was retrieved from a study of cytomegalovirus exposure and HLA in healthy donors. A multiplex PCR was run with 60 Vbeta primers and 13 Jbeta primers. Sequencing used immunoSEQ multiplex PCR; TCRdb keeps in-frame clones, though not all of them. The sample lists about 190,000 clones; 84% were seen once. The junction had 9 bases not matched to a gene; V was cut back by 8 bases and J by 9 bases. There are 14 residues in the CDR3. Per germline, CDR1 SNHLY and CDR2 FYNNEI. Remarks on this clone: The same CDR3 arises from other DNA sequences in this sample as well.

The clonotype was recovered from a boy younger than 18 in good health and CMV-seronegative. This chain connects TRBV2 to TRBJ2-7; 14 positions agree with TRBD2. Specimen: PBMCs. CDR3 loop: CASGGLAGVGGQYF. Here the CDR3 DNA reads TGTGCCAGCGGGGGACTAGCGGGAGTCGGGGGGCAGTACTTC.